The 30 T cell receptor beta chains presented below share a single source sample, sequenced in a study of tumor and adjacent non-tumor tissue in lung cancer. No cell sorting was done before RNA was extracted from the tissue. This non-tumor lung sample came from over 3 cm beyond the tumor edge. Three rounds of nested PCR, following a modified ARM-PCR protocol, produced the TCRbeta library. MiXCR was run by TCRdb on the multiplex PCR reads, yielding one entry per CDR3 protein. The profile shows 75,000 to 90,000 distinct CDR3 sequences, roughly 77% of them singletons. Sequencing was carried out using distant non-tumor lung tissue. These receptor sequences come from a woman aged 45-59 years with non-small cell lung cancer.

CDR3 sequence reads: CSPLSTGGSYEQYF. DNA of the CDR3: TGCAGTCCCTTATCAACAGGAGGGAGCTACGAGCAGTACTTC. The gene calls are TRBV20-1 and TRBJ2-7; a possible D gene is TRBD2 (6 bases). The CDR3 runs to 14 residues. Between the trimmed V and J ends, which lost 8 bases and 3 bases, there was a span of 20 bases. Germline values: CDR1 DFQATT, CDR2 SNEGSKA (reference sequence).

This clonotype was observed a single time. The CDR3 ends on some other residue instead of the conserved phenylalanine or tryptophan, so this is likely a read error. No DNA is shown, since the ends of the CDR3 on it are uncertain; the CDR3 is the one TCRdb lists. The rearrangement joins TRBV29-1 to TRBJ1-1. Germline-derived CDR1 and CDR2 are SQVTM and ANQGSEA. Inclusive of both ends, the CDR3 amounts to 10 amino acids. The CDR3 loop is CSVVRLEVFI.

Note on this clonotype: The junction does not match germline at one end; this may be a read error. CDR3 sequence reads: CASSQETGGSYVYTF. CDR3 sequence (DNA): TGTGCCAGCAGCCAAGAGACAGGGGGCAGCTATGTCTACACTTTC. This chain links TRBV4-2 with TRBJ1-2; TRBD1 matches at 10 bases. CDR1 and CDR2 from the germline V gene are LGHNA and YNFKEQ. This CDR3 has 15 residues.

This clonotype was picked up one time. A read error may account for a junction end that differs from germline. The rearrangement joins TRBV11-2 to TRBJ1-2, with D perhaps TRBD1 (6 bases). This CDR3 contains 15 residues. Germline assignment: CDR1 SGHAT and CDR2 FQNNGV. CDR3 nucleotide sequence: TGTGCCAGCAGCCCGGGACACAGCAGAAACTATGGCTACATCTTC. It yields the protein CASSPGHSRNYGYIF.

Comment on this clonotype: This may come from a read error, since a much larger clone is one base off. The chain carries TRBV20-1 and TRBJ2-7; TRBD2 matches 13 bases. Per germline, CDR1 DFQATT and CDR2 SNEGSKA (reference sequence). After removal of 4 bases from V and 7 bases from J, the junction contained 10 bases not matched to a gene. This CDR3 comprises 15 residues. The CDR3 coding sequence is TGCAGTGCTACCCAACTAGCGGGAGGGTCTGGGGAGCAGTACTTC. This sequence encodes CSATQLAGGSGEQYF.

As concerns this clonotype: A much larger clone lies a single base off, so this may be a read error. The V gene is TRBV12-3 or TRBV12-4, the J gene TRBJ2-5; no firm D call. The CDR3 runs 13 residues. V shed 5 bases and J shed 7 bases, with 14 bases lying between them. The CDR3 reads CASSPSASGTQYF. In DNA, the CDR3 is TGTGCCAGCAGTCCCTCGGCTAGTGGGACCCAGTACTTC.

To note about this clonotype: Germline is not matched at one junction end, which may reflect a read error. V usage is TRBV14 and J usage is TRBJ2-1, with no clear D. Germline loops: CDR1 SGHDN, CDR2 FVKESK. The CDR3 runs 13 residues. The CDR3 loop is CAGSRVAFNEQFF. CDR3 nucleotides: TGTGCCGGCAGCCGCGTCGCCTTCAATGAGCAGTTCTTC.

Notes on this clonotype: The conserved final phenylalanine or tryptophan is absent from the CDR3, which likely points to a read error. The DNA is left out, because the CDR3 cannot be placed on it with certainty; the CDR3 is given as TCRdb lists it. The chain employs TRBV11-2 and TRBJ1-2; TRBD1, the table's D call, lacks a check against the DNA. A total of 13 residues make up the CDR3, ends included. Per the germline V gene, CDR1 is SGHAT and CDR2 is FQNNGV. The CDR3 is CVSSLDRGDGYTL.

With respect to this clonotype: A junction end diverges from the germline sequence, so it may reflect a read error. The chain recombines TRBV4-1 with TRBJ1-2, with 7 bases aligning to TRBD1. The CDR3 extends over 15 amino acids. Per germline, CDR1 MGHRA and CDR2 YSYEKL. The CDR3 is CASNRRQGNDYDYTF. DNA for the CDR3: TGCGCCAGCAACCGCCGACAGGGAAATGACTATGACTACACCTTC.

This sequence joins TRBV4-1 and TRBJ2-1; maybe TRBD2 (6 bases). V lost 4 bases to trimming and J lost 8 bases, with 15 bases between them. CDR3 size: 14 residues. CDR1 is MGHRA, CDR2 YSYEKL, per germline. CDR3 in DNA: TGCGCCAGCAGCCCAACGCCGGAGGGAGATGAGCAGTTCTTC. Encoded protein: CASSPTPEGDEQFF.

Points on this clonotype: The conserved phenylalanine or tryptophan is not found at the CDR3 terminus, so this likely reflects a read error. V and J are TRBV6-1 and TRBJ2-3, with 11 nucleotides matching TRBD2. CDR3 size: 16 residues. The germline gives CDR1 MNHNS, CDR2 SASEGT. The CDR3 region is CASSGTLAGGRDMQYC. CDR3 nucleotides: TGTGCCAGCAGTGGGACCTTAGCGGGAGGGCGCGATATGCAGTATTGT.

A remark on this clonotype: No conserved phenylalanine or tryptophan ends this CDR3, so it is likely a read error. The chain is built from TRBV4-2 and TRBJ2-2; no clear D. The CDR3 extends over 14 amino acids. Per germline, CDR1 LGHNA and CDR2 YNFKEQ. The DNA for the CDR3 is TGTGCCGGCAGCCAAGAACTTCGGACCGGGGAGCTGTTTTAT. Translating gives CAGSQELRTGELFY.

This clonotype was seen ten or more times. The gene calls are TRBV29-1 and TRBJ1-1; D is possibly TRBD1 (5 bases). The germline V and J ends were trimmed by 2 bases and 5 bases, with 12 bases remaining between them. The CDR3 extends over 13 amino acids. The germline CDR1 and CDR2 sequences are SQVTM and ANQGSEA. CDR3 DNA: TGCAGCGTTGAAAATGGGGGTCGGACTGAAGCTTTCTTT. Its protein product is CSVENGGRTEAFF. Complete variable domain (other parts from reference TRBV29-1 and TRBJ1-1): SAVISQKPSRDICQRGTSLTIQCQVDSQVTMMFWYRQQPGQSLTLIATANQGSEATYESGFVIDKFPISRPNLTFSTLTVSNMSPEDSSIYLCSVENGGRTEAFFGQGTRLTVV.

Of note for this clonotype: The junction and the germline gene differ at one end; a read error may be behind it. J is TRBJ2-3 and V is TRBV6-1; D gene unclear. The CDR3 covers 15 residues. Looked up from germline, CDR1 is MNHNS and CDR2 is SASEGT. CDR3 DNA sequence: TGTGACAGCAGTATCCTCACCCGGACCTCAGATATGCAGTATTTT. Protein: CDSSILTRTSDMQYF.

Notes on this clonotype: The junction departs from germline at one end; a sequencing error may be responsible. The chain combines TRBV12-3 or TRBV12-4 with TRBJ2-7, with 10 bases fitting TRBD2. The CDR3 loop spans 13 amino acids. DNA of the CDR3: TGTGACAGCAGTTCCGGACTAGCGGACGAGCAGTACTTC. This codes for CDSSSGLADEQYF.

The chain links TRBV11-1 to TRBJ2-7, with D perhaps assigned TRBD1 or TRBD2 (6 bases each). Deletions cut 7 bases from V and 3 bases from J, with 25 bases between. The CDR3 contains 17 residues. Germline values: CDR1 SGHAT, CDR2 FQDESV (reference sequence). The CDR3 DNA sequence: TGTGCCAGCAACTGGGAAAATCCGGGGGCTGACTTCTACGAGCAGTACTTC. Its translation: CASNWENPGADFYEQYF.

Note on this clonotype: One end of the junction fails to match germline, which may point to a read error. V gene TRBV11-2 combines with J gene TRBJ2-1; a weak D match, TRBD2 (5 bases). Germline loops: CDR1 SGHAT, CDR2 FQNNGV. CDR3 length: 15 residues. CDR3 nucleotides: TGTGCCAGCAGCTTAGAGGTGGGAGTCTCCGATGAGCAATTCTTC. This translates into CASSLEVGVSDEQFF.

Points on this clonotype: A much larger clone is a single base away; this may be a read error. The chain uses TRBV24-1 and TRBJ2-1; no firm D call. Germline CDR1 is KGHDR and CDR2 is SFDVKD. V was pared by 4 bases and J by 5 bases, with 2 bases between. The CDR3 is made up of 11 amino acids. Written as DNA, the CDR3 is TGTGCCACCAGTGACAACAATGAGCAGTTCTTC. It translates to CATSDNNEQFF.

A note on this clonotype: In this CDR3 the conserved last residue, phenylalanine or tryptophan, is missing, so a read error is likely. This sequence joins TRBV29-1 and TRBJ2-1; a possible D gene is TRBD2 (6 bases). The CDR3 runs 15 residues. Germline V gene data show CDR1 as SQVTM and CDR2 as ANQGSEA. Here the CDR3 reads CRVELFGSSYNEQFL. The CDR3, as DNA: TGCAGAGTTGAACTGTTCGGGAGCTCCTACAATGAGCAGTTCTTA.

With regard to this clonotype: At one end the junction does not follow the germline gene, possibly because of a read error. V and J are TRBV10-3 and TRBJ2-1; TRBD2 matches 12 bases. This CDR3 comprises 15 residues. Germline values: CDR1 ENHRY, CDR2 SYGVKD. CDR3 nucleotides: TGCGCCATCGGTGCCAGGACTAGCGGGATTAATGAGCAGTTCTTC. It is translated as CAIGARTSGINEQFF.

This clonotype turned up a few times. The rearrangement joins TRBV11-2 to TRBJ2-7; 8 nucleotides match TRBD1. The CDR3 contains 14 residues. The ends lost 5 bases at V and 6 bases at J; junction bases unmatched: 9. Germline V gene sequence: CDR1 SGHAT, CDR2 FQNNGV. In DNA form, the CDR3 reads TGTGCCAGCAGCCATGTGGGACAGGTGGTCGAGCAGTACTTC. Its protein is CASSHVGQVVEQYF. Drawing the rest from reference TRBV11-2 and TRBJ2-7, the complete variable domain is EAGVAQSPRYKIIEKRQSVAFWCNPISGHATLYWYQQILGQGPKLLIQFQNNGVVDDSQLPKDRFSAERLKGVDSTLKIQPAKLEDSAVYLCASSHVGQVVEQYFGPGTRLTVT.

Comments on this clonotype: Relative to the germline gene, one junction end is altered; a read error may explain this. J is TRBJ2-1 and V is TRBV11-2, with 13 bases identical to TRBD2. CDR3 size: 17 residues. Germline CDR1 is SGHAT and CDR2 is FQNNGV. CDR3 residues: CASNLWVTSGRAGEQFF. In nucleotides, the CDR3 is TGTGCCAGCAACTTATGGGTTACTAGCGGGAGGGCCGGCGAGCAGTTCTTC.

About this clonotype itself: The germline gene is not matched at one end of the junction; a read error may be the cause. This CDR3 reads CPSSLPGDPEAFF. The CDR3 region has the DNA TGTCCCAGCAGCCTCCCAGGGGACCCTGAAGCCTTCTTT. The rearrangement uses TRBV5-4 and TRBJ1-1; D is possibly TRBD1 (6 bases). The CDR3 extends over 13 amino acids. Germline assignment: CDR1 SGHNT and CDR2 YYREEE (reference sequence).

On this clonotype itself: A read error is likely, as this CDR3 ends without the conserved phenylalanine or tryptophan. The limits of the CDR3 on the DNA are not certain, so only TCRdb's listed CDR3 is given. The chain is built from TRBV5-6 and TRBJ2-3. Inclusive of both ends, the CDR3 amounts to 14 amino acids. From germline, CDR1 is SGHDT and CDR2 YYEEEE. This CDR3 is CVNSLSDIGNTQCL.

This chain uses TRBV30 with TRBJ2-3; perhaps D is TRBD1 or TRBD2 (5 bases each). With 0 bases removed from V and 3 bases from J, the gap between germline ends came to 25 bases. The CDR3 runs 19 residues. The germline V gene has CDR1 GTSNPN and CDR2 SVGIG (reference sequence). CDR3 residues: CAWSVQDWRLAFITDTQYF. DNA for the CDR3: TGTGCCTGGAGTGTACAGGACTGGAGATTAGCCTTTATTACAGATACGCAGTATTTT.

Worth noting for this clonotype: One junction end disagrees with the germline gene, perhaps due to a read error. V and J are TRBV30 and TRBJ2-3; D could derive from TRBD1 or TRBD2 (5 bases each). The CDR3 runs 19 residues. Germline values: CDR1 GTSNPN, CDR2 SVGIG (reference sequence). The CDR3 nucleotides are TGTGTCTGGAGCGTACAGGACTGGAGATTAGCCTTTAGCACAGATACGCAGTATTTT. It specifies CVWSVQDWRLAFSTDTQYF.

This clonotype is termed medium-sized. The chain links TRBV5-1 to TRBJ2-3; the match to TRBD1 covers 7 bases. Trimming at V came to 3 bases and at J to 5 bases, leaving 24 bases not matched to a gene. The germline gives CDR1 SGHRS, CDR2 YFSETQ. CDR3 size: 20 residues. The CDR3 loop reads CASSSYLRTGINLEGDTQYF. The CDR3 nucleotides are TGCGCCAGCAGCTCTTACCTAAGGACAGGAATTAACCTAGAGGGAGATACGCAGTATTTT.

Points on this clonotype: One junction end disagrees with the germline gene, perhaps due to a read error. The chain joins TRBV10-1 to TRBJ2-7; 7 nucleotides align to TRBD1. Germline V gene sequence: CDR1 WNHNN, CDR2 SYGVQD (reference sequence). The CDR3 length is 12 residues. CDR3 bases: TGCGTCAGCAATGAGGGGGCGAGCGAGCAGTACTTC. Its protein is CVSNEGASEQYF.

A word on this clonotype: The junction departs from germline at one end; a sequencing error may be responsible. The chain carries TRBV11-2 and TRBJ2-7, with 10 bases identical to TRBD1. The CDR3 covers 15 residues. In germline, CDR1 is SGHAT, CDR2 FQNNGV. The CDR3 nucleotides are TGTGCCAGCAGCTTAGGATCGGGACAGGGGTACGAGCATTACTTC. It codes for CASSLGSGQGYEHYF.

This clonotype was seen more than once but under ten times. A much larger clonotype is one base distant, so this may be a read error. The chain is built from TRBV7-9 and TRBJ2-6; 8 bases agree with TRBD1. Germline CDR1 reads SEHNR; CDR2 reads FQNEAQ (reference sequence). The CDR3 contains 19 residues. CDR3 sequence: CASSSPRDRSFSGANVLAF. CDR3 sequence (DNA): TGTGCCAGCAGCTCGCCCAGGGACAGGAGCTTCTCTGGGGCCAACGTCCTGGCTTTC.